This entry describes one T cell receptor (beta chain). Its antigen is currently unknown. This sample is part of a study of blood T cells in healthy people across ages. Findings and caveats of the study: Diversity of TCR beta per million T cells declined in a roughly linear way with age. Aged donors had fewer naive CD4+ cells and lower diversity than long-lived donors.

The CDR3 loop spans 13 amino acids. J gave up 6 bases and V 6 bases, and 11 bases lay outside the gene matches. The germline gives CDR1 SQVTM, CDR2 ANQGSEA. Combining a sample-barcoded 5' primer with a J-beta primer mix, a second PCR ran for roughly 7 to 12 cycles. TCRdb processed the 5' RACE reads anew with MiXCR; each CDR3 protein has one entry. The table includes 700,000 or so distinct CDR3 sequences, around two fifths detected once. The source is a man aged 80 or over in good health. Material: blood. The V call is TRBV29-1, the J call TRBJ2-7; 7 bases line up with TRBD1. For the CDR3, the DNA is TGCAGCGTAACAGGGGAAGGGGCAGCCGAGCAGTACTTC. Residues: CSVTGEGAAEQYF.